The 3 T cell receptor beta chains given below trace back to one sample, sequenced in a study of cytomegalovirus exposure and HLA in healthy donors (dated by TCRdb to the late 2010s). The library came from the immunoSEQ multiplex PCR assay. A mixture of 60 forward primers for TCR Vbeta segments and 13 reverse primers for TCR Jbeta segments was used in the multiplex PCR. This is the immuneACCESS table as TCRdb keeps it, with only in-frame sequences that have V and J called. A part of the clones is gone; compared with another copy, unresolved V genes explain less than half, and the rest is unexplained. Across this sample there are roughly 190,000 clones, with less than 80% seen only once. Around 3.2% of the sample goes to the ten largest clones. The sample consisted of PBMCs. The receptors shown here come from a man aged 40-49 years in good health and CMV-seronegative.

The chain links TRBV9 to TRBJ2-7, with 10 bases matching TRBD2. V shed 0 bases, J shed 3 bases, and the junction held 3 bases outside the gene matches. The CDR3 extends over 15 amino acids. Germline lookup yields CDR1 SGDLS and CDR2 YYNGEE. In DNA form, the CDR3 reads TGTGCCAGCAGCGTAGGTGGGACTAGCGACTACGAGCAGTACTTC. Protein product: CASSVGGTSDYEQYF.

This clone has more than one count but fewer than ten. The junction departs from the called germline gene at one end, perhaps through a read error. The chain carries TRBV7-7 and TRBJ2-7; 7 bases fit TRBD1. CDR1 SSHAT and CDR2 FNYEAQ come from the germline V gene (reference sequence). The CDR3 has 13 amino acids. The CDR3 coding sequence is TGTGCTAGCAGCCCAAATTCAGGGGGCGAGCAGTACTTC. This gives the protein CASSPNSGGEQYF.

This clone was detected a few times. The V and J genes are TRBV2 and TRBJ2-7; D unresolved. Trimming stripped 6 bases from V and 2 bases from J, with 8 bases between. The CDR3 contains 12 residues. The germline V gene encodes CDR1 SNHLY and CDR2 FYNNEI. The CDR3 here is CASRSDTYEQYF. CDR3 DNA: TGTGCCAGCAGGAGTGATACCTACGAGCAGTACTTC.